The present TCR beta chain was sequenced within a study of graft-versus-host responses after intestinal transplantation. Overall study: After anti-thymocyte globulin induction, recipients took tacrolimus and steroids for 3 to 4 years.

The V gene end was trimmed by 2 bases and the J gene end by 2 bases; junction bases not matched to a gene: 7. CDR3 length equals 17 residues. Germline-derived CDR1 and CDR2 are SGHVS and FQNEAQ. Points on this clone: Its target is unknown.

Overall study findings and caveats: Peak levels of circulating GvH clones tracked with early post-transplant HvG declines. Some GvH clones were seen earlier in gut or blood, suggesting intestinal origin. Allografts of patients with graft-donor T cell macrochimerism showed high graft-versus-host to host-versus-graft clone ratios.

The table came from immunoSEQ multiplex PCR; TCRdb's copy has only in-frame clones and leaves some out. The data contain approximately 100,000 clones, roughly 93% of them singletons. The sequencing here drew on unstimulated CD8+ T cells sorted from spleen or lymph node cells, taken before intestinal transplant. This chain connects TRBV7-8 to TRBJ2-2; 8 nucleotides agree with TRBD1. This clonotype was obtained from a human donor who received an intestinal transplant. The CDR3 coding sequence is TGTGCCAGCAGCTTAAGCGCTACAGGGGGAAACACCGGGGAGCTGTTTTTT. Protein: CASSLSATGGNTGELFF.